The entry below describes one T cell receptor beta chain. What antigen it recognizes has not been identified. No much larger clonotype is one base removed from it; base qualities were not supplied. From its cysteine to its phenylalanine, the CDR3 spans 16 amino acids. Of the read, only the CDR3 DNA is kept; its 48 bases are in frame from base 1. Trimming removed 5 bases from V and 0 bases from J; the gene matches leave 4 bases unexplained. CDR1 is given as MRHNA and CDR2 as SNTAGT, both from the germline V gene. Each collaborating institution followed its own protocols to collect whole blood in K2EDTA tubes. For TCRbeta analysis, collaborator samples were shipped as frozen whole blood, as isolated PBMCs, or as DNA extracted from either sample type. The data were taken from a study of blood T cell repertoires in COVID-19 (dated by TCRdb to the early 2020s). The study in broad terms: Samples covering the acute and convalescent phases of COVID-19 were provided by collaborators in the United States, Italy and Spain. Sample metadata almost always included a de-identified subject ID, COVID-19 status, age in years and sex. The repertoires were released in a freely available public database intended as a resource for research on the immune response to SARS-CoV-2. Where available, HLA class I and class II types were taken from metadata supplied by the sample provider and were not determined by assay-based typing. Subjects who had been exposed to COVID-19, were actively infected with it, or had recovered from it provided the deeply sampled blood TCRbeta repertoires that made up the dataset. The material from the prospective study consisted of cDNA or gDNA derived from T cells, B-cell-depleted T cells, or PBMCs. Samples were obtained from the ongoing ImmuneRACE study (first 160 participants) and from some 1,300 subjects provided by 6 global collaborators.

The immunoSEQ Assay, a bias-controlled multiplex PCR, was used to amplify TCRbeta CDR3 regions from genomic DNA. Per the source publication's procedure: The number of nucleated cells in each sample was estimated by amplification of reference gene primers within the assay. Sequence reads were collapsed and filtered to measure the absolute abundance of every unique TCRbeta CDR3 rearrangement. For each sample, productive Simpson clonality was calculated as the square root of Simpson's diversity index across productive rearrangements. Imported from immuneACCESS, the table was reduced by TCRdb to in-frame sequences with V and J called. These copies leave out some clones; in studies compared against another copy, an unresolved V gene accounts for under half, and the cause of the remainder is not known. The V and J calls and the clone size are those of that table, but D and trimming were determined from the DNA. This sample holds approximately 100,000 clones; approximately 80% were observed only once. The ten largest clones take up 7.9% of the sample.

Beyond this particular receptor, the publication reports: Clinical and demographic metadata were provided uncurated, with the amount varying by source and participant.

Material: peripheral blood. The sequence joins TRBV6-4 to TRBJ2-1; TRBD1 agrees with 10 junctional bases. This clonotype was obtained from a woman older than 75 with active or convalescent COVID-19. CDR3 region: CASSFGQGVSYNEQFF. The DNA is as follows: TGTGCCAGCAGTTTCGGACAGGGGGTCTCCTACAATGAGCAGTTCTTC.